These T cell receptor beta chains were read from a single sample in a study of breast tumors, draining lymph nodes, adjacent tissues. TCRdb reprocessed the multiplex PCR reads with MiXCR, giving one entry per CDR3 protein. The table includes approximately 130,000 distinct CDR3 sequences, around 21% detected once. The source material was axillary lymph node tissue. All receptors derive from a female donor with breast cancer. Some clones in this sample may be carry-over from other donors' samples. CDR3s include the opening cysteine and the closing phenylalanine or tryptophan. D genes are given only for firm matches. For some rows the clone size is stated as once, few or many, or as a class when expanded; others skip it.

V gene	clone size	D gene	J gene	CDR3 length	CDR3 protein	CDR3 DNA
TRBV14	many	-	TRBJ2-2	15	CASSQFSANTGELFF	TGTGCCAGCAGCCAATTTTCTGCGAACACCGGGGAGCTGTTTTTT
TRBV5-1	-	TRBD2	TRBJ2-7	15	CASSLTGLPDYEQYF	TGCGCCAGCAGCTTGACGGGACTACCCGACTACGAGCAGTACTTC
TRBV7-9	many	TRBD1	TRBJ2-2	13	CASSQQGTGELFF	TGTGCCAGCAGTCAACAGGGGACCGGGGAGCTGTTTTTT
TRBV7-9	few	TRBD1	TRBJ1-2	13	CASSRDRGLGYTF	TGTGCCAGCAGCCGGGACAGGGGCCTTGGCTACACCTTC
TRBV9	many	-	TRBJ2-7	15	CASSPRGTLGDEQYF	TGTGCCAGCAGCCCACGGGGGACCCTCGGGGACGAGCAGTACTTC
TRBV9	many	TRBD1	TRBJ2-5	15	CASSVGQGAQETQYF	TGTGCCAGCAGCGTTGGACAGGGGGCCCAAGAGACCCAGTACTTC
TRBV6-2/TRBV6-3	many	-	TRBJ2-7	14	CASSYGDGSYEQYF	TGTGCCAGCAGTTACGGGGACGGTTCCTACGAGCAGTACTTC
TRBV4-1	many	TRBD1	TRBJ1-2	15	CASSLYGTEIYGYTF	TGCGCCAGCAGCTTGTACGGGACAGAGATCTATGGCTACACCTTC
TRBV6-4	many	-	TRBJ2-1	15	CASSIAGGTYNEQFF	TGTGCCAGCAGCATAGCCGGTGGGACCTACAATGAGCAGTTCTTC
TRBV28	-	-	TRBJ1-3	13	CASILGRGNTIYF	-
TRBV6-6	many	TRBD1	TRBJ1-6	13	CASKRQGGVPLHF	TGTGCCAGCAAAAGACAGGGGGGTGTACCCCTCCACTTT
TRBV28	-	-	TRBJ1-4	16	CASRSPGSVVNEKLFF	TGTGCCAGCAGATCCCCAGGGAGCGTAGTTAATGAAAAACTGTTTTTT
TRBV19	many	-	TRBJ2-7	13	CASSAGSIYEQYF	TGTGCCAGTAGTGCGGGAAGTATCTACGAGCAGTACTTC
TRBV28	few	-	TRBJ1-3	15	CASTIWGARGNTIYF	TGTGCCAGCACTATTTGGGGGGCGAGGGGAAACACCATATATTTT
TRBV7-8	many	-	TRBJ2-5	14	CASSLESWKETQYF	TGTGCCAGCAGCTTAGAGTCCTGGAAAGAGACCCAGTACTTC
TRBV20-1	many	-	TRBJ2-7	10	CSARRYEQYF	TGCAGTGCTAGGAGATACGAGCAGTACTTC
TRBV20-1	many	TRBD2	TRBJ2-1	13	CSAEDSGVNEQFF	TGCAGTGCCGAGGATAGCGGGGTCAATGAGCAGTTCTTC
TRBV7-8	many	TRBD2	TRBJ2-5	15	CASSPWTSGKETQYF	TGTGCCAGCAGCCCCTGGACTAGCGGGAAGGAGACCCAGTACTTC
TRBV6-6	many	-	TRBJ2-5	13	CASSSMERGTQYF	TGTGCCAGCAGTTCCATGGAACGTGGGACCCAGTACTTC
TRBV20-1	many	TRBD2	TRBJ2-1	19	CSASPGLAGYVSSYNEQFF	TGCAGTGCTTCACCGGGACTAGCGGGGTACGTTAGCTCCTACAATGAGCAGTTCTTC
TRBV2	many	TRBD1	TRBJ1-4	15	CASTIQGATNEKLFF	TGTGCCAGCACCATCCAGGGGGCTACTAATGAAAAACTGTTTTTT
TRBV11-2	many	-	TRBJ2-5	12	CASSPNTETQYF	TGTGCCAGCAGCCCGAATACAGAGACCCAGTACTTC
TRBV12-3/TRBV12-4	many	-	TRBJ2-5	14	CASSYGAGRETQYF	TGTGCCAGCAGCTACGGGGCGGGACGAGAGACCCAGTACTTC
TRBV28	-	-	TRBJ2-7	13	CASRPQGNNEQYF	TGTGCCAGCAGACCACAGGGTAATAACGAGCAGTACTTC
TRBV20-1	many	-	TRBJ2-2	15	CSASGLGGDTGELFF	TGCAGTGCGAGCGGCTTGGGAGGAGACACCGGGGAGCTGTTTTTT
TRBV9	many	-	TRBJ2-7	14	CASSPGPPVYEQYF	TGTGCCAGCAGCCCGGGACCCCCGGTCTACGAGCAGTACTTC
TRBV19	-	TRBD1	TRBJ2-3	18	CASSIGRGTGGLLDTQYF	TGTGCCAGTAGTATAGGAAGGGGGACAGGGGGCCTTTTGGATACGCAGTATTTT
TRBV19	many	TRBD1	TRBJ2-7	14	CASSMGTGSYEQYF	TGTGCCAGTAGTATGGGGACAGGGTCCTACGAGCAGTACTTC
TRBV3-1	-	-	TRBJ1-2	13	CASSQGPGDGYTF	TGTGCCAGCAGCCAAGGTCCAGGCGATGGCTACACCTTC
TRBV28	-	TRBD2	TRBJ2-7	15	CASSSLKREVNEQYF	TGTGCCAGCAGTTCACTAAAGCGGGAGGTAAACGAGCAGTACTTC
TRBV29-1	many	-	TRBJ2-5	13	CSVPGQLQETQYF	TGCAGCGTTCCGGGACAACTCCAAGAGACCCAGTACTTC
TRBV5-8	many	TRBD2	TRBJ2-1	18	CASSRPSGRLTTTDEQFF	TGTGCCAGCAGCCGACCTAGCGGGAGGCTAACTACAACGGATGAGCAGTTCTTC
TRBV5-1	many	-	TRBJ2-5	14	CASSPDGVEETQYF	TGCGCCAGCAGCCCCGACGGGGTGGAAGAGACCCAGTACTTC
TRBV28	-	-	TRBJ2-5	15	CASSLYPGEGETQYF	TGTGCCAGCAGTTTATATCCGGGAGAAGGGGAGACCCAGTACTTC
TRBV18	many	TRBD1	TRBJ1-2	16	CASSPSTGGMDYGYTF	TGTGCCAGCTCACCATCGACAGGGGGCATGGACTATGGCTACACCTTC
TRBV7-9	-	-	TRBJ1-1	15	CASSLVDQGSTEAFF	TGTGCCAGCAGCTTAGTCGATCAGGGTAGCACTGAAGCTTTCTTT
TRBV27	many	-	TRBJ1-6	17	CASSLLSPLLWDSPLHF	TGTGCCAGCAGTTTATTGAGTCCTCTCCTTTGGGATTCACCCCTCCACTTT
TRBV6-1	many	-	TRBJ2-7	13	CASTRGPNYEQYF	TGTGCCAGCACCCGGGGCCCTAACTACGAGCAGTACTTC
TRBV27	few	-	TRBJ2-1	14	CASSPQGHLNEQFF	TGTGCCAGCAGTCCCCAGGGACATCTTAATGAGCAGTTCTTC
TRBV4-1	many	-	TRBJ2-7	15	CASSQEAGNTYEQYF	TGCGCCAGCAGCCAAGAGGCAGGGAATACCTACGAGCAGTACTTC
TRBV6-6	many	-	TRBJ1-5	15	CASKTTGTPNQPQHF	TGTGCCAGCAAGACTACCGGGACCCCAAATCAGCCCCAGCATTTT
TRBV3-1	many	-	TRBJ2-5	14	CASSQDSAQETQYF	TGTGCCAGCAGCCAAGATTCGGCCCAAGAGACCCAGTACTTC
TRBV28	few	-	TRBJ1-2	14	CAITQGPSNYGYTF	TGTGCCATCACTCAGGGGCCTTCTAACTATGGCTACACCTTC
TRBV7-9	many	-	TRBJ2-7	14	CASSLANGGDEQYF	TGTGCCAGCAGCTTAGCGAACGGAGGCGACGAGCAGTACTTC
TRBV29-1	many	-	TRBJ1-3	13	CSVELAAGNTIYF	TGCAGCGTCGAGCTGGCGGCTGGAAACACCATATATTTT
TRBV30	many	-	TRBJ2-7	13	CAWSTDRTYEQYF	TGTGCCTGGAGTACGGACCGTACCTACGAGCAGTACTTC
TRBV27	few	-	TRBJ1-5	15	CASSLGPTGNQPQHF	TGTGCCAGCAGTTTAGGGCCGACGGGCAATCAGCCCCAGCATTTT
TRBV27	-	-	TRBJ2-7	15	CASRNSGRSYYERYF	TGTGCCAGCAGAAACTCGGGCAGGAGTTACTACGAGCGGTACTTC
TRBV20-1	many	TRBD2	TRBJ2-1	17	CSARDPLAGTTSNEQFF	TGCAGTGCTAGAGACCCCTTAGCGGGGACGACTTCTAATGAGCAGTTCTTC
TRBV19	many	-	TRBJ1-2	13	CASGFGPGFGYTF	-
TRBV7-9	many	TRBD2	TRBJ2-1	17	CASSLIGSLAGGDEQFF	TGTGCCAGCAGCTTAATAGGGTCACTAGCGGGAGGGGATGAGCAGTTCTTC
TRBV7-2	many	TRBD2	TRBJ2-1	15	CASSLQAGGPREQFF	TGTGCCAGCAGCTTACAAGCGGGAGGGCCTCGAGAGCAGTTCTTC
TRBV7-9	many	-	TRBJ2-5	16	CASSPQVRGVEETQYF	TGTGCCAGCAGCCCCCAAGTCCGAGGGGTGGAAGAGACCCAGTACTTC
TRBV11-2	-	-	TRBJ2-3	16	CASSLSPGLPTDTRYF	TGCGCCAGCAGCTTATCCCCGGGACTTCCCACAGATACGCGGTATTTT